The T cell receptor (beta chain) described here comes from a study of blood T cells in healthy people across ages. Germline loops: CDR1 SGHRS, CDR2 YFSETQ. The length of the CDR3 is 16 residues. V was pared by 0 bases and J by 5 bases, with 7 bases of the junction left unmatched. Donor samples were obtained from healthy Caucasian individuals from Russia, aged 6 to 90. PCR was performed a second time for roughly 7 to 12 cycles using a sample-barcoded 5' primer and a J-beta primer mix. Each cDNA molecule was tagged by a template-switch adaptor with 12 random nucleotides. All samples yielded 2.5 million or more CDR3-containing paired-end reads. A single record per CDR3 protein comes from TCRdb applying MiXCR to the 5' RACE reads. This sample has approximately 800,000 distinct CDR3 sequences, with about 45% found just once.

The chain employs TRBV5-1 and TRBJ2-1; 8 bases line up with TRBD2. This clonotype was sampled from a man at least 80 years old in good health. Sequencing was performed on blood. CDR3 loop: CASSLAPGRENNEQFF. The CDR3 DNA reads TGCGCCAGCAGCTTGGCCCCCGGGAGGGAAAACAATGAGCAGTTCTTC.